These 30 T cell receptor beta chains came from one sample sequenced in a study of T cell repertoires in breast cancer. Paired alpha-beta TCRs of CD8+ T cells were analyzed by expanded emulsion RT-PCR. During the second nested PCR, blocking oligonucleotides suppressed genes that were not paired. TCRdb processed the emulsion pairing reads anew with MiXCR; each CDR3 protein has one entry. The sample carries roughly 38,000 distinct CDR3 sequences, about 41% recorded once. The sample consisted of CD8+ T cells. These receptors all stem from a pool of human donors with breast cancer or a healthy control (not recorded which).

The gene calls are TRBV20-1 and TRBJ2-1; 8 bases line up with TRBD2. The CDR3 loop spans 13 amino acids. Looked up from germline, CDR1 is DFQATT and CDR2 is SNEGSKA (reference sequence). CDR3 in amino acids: CGARAGGYNEQFF. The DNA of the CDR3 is TGCGGCGCCAGGGCGGGAGGCTACAATGAGCAGTTCTTC.

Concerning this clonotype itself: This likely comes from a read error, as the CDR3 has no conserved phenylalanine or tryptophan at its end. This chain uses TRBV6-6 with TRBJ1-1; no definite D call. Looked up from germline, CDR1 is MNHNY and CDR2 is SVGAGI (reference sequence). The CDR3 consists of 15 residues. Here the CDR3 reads CASSYSYTPNTEAFS. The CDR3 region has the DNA TGTGCCAGCAGTTACTCGTACACTCCGAACACTGAGGCTTTCTCT.

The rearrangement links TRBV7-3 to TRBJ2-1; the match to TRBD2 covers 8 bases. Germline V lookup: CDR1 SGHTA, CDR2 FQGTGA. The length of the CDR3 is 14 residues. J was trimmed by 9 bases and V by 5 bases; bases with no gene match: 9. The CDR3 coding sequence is TGTGCCAGCAGCCTCCGCGGGGGGCCTAGTGAGCAGTTCTTC. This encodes CASSLRGGPSEQFF.

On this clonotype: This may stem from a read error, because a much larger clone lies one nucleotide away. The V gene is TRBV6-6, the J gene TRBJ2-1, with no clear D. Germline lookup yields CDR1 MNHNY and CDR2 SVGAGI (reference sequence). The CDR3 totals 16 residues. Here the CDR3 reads CAGSPHSKSSYNEQFF. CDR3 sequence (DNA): TGTGCCGGCAGCCCCCACTCGAAGAGCTCCTACAATGAGCAGTTCTTC.

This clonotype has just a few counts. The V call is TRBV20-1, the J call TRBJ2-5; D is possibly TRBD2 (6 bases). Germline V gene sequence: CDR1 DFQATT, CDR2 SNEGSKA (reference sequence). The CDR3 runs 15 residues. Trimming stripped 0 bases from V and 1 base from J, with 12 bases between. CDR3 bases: TGCAGTGCTAGAGATCGGCGGGGCCTCCAAGAGACCCAGTACTTC. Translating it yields CSARDRRGLQETQYF.

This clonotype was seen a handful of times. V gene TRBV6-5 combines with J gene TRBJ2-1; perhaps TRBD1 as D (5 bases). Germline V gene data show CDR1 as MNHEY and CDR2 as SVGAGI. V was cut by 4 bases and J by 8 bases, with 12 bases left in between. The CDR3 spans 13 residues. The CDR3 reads CASSSQGSYEQFF. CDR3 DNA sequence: TGTGCCAGCAGTTCGCAGGGTAGTTATGAGCAGTTCTTC.

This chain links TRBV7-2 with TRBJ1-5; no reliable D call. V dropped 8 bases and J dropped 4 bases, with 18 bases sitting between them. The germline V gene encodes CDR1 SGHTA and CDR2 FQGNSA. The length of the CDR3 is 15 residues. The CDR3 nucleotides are TGTGCCAGCTCCAATGGGATTTTCGGAAATCAGCCCCAGCATTTT. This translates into CASSNGIFGNQPQHF.

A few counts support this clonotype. CDR3: CASSWTEKETQYF. For the CDR3, the DNA is TGTGCCAGCAGCTGGACAGAGAAAGAGACCCAGTACTTC. The V call is TRBV12-3 or TRBV12-4, the J call TRBJ2-5; D may be TRBD1 (6 bases). V shed 6 bases and J shed 3 bases, with 11 bases lying between them. CDR3 length: 13 amino acids.

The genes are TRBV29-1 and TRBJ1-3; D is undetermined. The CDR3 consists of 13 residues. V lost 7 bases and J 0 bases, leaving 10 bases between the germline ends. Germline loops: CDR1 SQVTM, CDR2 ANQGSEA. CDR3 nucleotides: TGCAGCGCACTCCGAAGCTCTGGAAACACCATATATTTT. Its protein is CSALRSSGNTIYF.

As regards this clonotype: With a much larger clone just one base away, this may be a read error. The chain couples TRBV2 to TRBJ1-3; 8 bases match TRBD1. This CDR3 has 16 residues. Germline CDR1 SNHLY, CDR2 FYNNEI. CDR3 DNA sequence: TGTGCCAGCAGTGAAGGGACAGGGAACTCTGGAAGCACCATATATTTT. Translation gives CASSEGTGNSGSTIYF.

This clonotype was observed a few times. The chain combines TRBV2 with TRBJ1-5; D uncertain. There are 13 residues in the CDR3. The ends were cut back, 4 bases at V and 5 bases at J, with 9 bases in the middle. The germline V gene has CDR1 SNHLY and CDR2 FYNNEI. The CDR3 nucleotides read TGTGCCAGCAGTGTAGTCGAAGATCAGCCCCAGCATTTT. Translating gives CASSVVEDQPQHF.

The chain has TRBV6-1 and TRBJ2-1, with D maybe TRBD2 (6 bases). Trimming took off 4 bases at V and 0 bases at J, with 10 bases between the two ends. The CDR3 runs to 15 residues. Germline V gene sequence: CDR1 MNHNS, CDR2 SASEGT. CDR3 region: CASSAGTPSYNEQFF. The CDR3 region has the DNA TGTGCCAGCAGTGCCGGGACTCCCTCCTACAATGAGCAGTTCTTC.

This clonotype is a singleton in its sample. CDR3 amino acids: CASSVSQETQYF. The CDR3 DNA is TGCGCCAGCAGCGTAAGCCAAGAGACCCAGTACTTC. This chain joins TRBV5-1 and TRBJ2-5; D not resolved. V lost 4 bases and J 1 base, leaving 5 bases between the germline ends. CDR3 length equals 12 residues. Germline values: CDR1 SGHRS, CDR2 YFSETQ.

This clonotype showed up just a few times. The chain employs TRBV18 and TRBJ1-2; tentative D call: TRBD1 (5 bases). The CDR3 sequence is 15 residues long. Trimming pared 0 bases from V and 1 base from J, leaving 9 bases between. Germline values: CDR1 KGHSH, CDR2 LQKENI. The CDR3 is CASSPPDNLNYGYTF. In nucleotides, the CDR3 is TGTGCCAGCTCACCACCGGACAATCTTAACTATGGCTACACCTTC.

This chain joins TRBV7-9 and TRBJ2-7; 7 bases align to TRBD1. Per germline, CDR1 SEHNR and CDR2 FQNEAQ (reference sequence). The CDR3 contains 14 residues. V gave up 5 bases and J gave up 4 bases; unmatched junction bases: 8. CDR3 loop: CASSAPGQSYEQYF. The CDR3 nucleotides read TGTGCCAGCAGCGCTCCGGGACAGAGTTACGAGCAGTACTTC.

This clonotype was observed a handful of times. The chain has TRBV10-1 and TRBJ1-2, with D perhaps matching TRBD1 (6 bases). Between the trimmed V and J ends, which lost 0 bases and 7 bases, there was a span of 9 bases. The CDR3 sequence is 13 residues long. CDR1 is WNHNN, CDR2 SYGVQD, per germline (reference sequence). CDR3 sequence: CASSESGGFGYTF. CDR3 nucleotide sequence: TGCGCCAGCAGTGAGTCGGGGGGCTTTGGCTACACCTTC.

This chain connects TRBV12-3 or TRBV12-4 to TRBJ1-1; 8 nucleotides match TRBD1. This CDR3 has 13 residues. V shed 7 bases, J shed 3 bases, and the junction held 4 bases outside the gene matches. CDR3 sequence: CASTLDRDTEAFF. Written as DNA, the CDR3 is TGTGCCAGCACTTTGGACAGGGACACTGAAGCTTTCTTT.

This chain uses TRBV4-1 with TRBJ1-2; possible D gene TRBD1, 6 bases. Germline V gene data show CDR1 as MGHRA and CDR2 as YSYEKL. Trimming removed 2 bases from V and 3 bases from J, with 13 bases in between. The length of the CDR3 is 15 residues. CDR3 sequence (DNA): TGCGCCAGCAGCCAATCTCAGGGGTTTCACTATGGCTACACCTTC. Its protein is CASSQSQGFHYGYTF.

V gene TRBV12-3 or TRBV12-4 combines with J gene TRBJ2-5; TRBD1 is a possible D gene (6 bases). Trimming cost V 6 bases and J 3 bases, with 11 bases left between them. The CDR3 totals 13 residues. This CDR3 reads CASRLSGEETQYF. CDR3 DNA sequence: TGTGCCAGCAGGTTATCAGGGGAAGAGACCCAGTACTTC.

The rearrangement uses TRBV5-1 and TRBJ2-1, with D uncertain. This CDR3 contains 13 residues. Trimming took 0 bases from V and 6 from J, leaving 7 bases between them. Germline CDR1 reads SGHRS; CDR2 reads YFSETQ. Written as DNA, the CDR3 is TGCGCCAGCAGCTTGGATGTAGCCAATGAGCAGTTCTTC. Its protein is CASSLDVANEQFF.

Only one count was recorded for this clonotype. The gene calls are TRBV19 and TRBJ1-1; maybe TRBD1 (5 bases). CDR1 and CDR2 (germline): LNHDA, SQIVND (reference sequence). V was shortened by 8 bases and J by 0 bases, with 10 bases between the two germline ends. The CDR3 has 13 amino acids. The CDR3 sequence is CASAWGVNTEAFF. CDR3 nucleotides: TGTGCCAGTGCGTGGGGGGTGAACACTGAAGCTTTCTTT.

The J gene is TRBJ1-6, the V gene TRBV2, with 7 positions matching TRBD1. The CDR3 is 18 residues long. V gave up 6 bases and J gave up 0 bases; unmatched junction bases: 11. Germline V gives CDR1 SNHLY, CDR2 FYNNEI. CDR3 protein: CASRRGGVPSSYNSPLHF. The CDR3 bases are TGTGCCAGCAGGCGAGGGGGCGTCCCCAGCTCCTATAATTCACCCCTCCACTTT.

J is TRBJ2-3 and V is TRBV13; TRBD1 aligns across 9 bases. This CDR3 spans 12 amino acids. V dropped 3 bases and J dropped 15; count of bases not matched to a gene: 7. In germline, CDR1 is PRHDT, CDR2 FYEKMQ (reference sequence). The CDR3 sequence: CASSLGQGWCYF. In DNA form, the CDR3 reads TGTGCCAGCAGCTTGGGACAGGGATGGTGTTATTTT.

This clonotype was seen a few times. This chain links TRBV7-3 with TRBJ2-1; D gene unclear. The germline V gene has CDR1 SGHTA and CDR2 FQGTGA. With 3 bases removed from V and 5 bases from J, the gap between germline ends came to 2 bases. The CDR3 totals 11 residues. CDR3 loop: CASSLDNEQFF. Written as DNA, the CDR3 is TGTGCCAGCAGCTTGGACAATGAGCAGTTCTTC.

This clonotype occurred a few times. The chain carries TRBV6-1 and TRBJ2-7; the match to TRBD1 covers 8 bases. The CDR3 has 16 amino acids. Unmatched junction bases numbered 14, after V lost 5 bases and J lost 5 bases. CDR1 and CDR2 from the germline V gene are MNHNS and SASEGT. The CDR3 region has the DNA TGTGCCAGCAGTTTTATTCCGGGACAGGCCAGCGACGAGCAGTACTTC. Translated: CASSFIPGQASDEQYF.

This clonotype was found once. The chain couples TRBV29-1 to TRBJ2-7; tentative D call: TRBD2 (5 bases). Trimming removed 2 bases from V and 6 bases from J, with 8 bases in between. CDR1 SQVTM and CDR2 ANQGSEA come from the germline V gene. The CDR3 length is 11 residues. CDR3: CSVELGSEQYF. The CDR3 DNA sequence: TGCAGCGTTGAATTAGGGAGCGAGCAGTACTTC.

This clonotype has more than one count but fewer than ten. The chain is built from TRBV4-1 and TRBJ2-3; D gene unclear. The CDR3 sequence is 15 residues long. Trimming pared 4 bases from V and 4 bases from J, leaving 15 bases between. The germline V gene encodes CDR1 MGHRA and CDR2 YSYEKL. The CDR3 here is CASSPRADPADTQYF. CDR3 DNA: TGCGCCAGCAGCCCCCGGGCCGACCCCGCAGATACGCAGTATTTT.

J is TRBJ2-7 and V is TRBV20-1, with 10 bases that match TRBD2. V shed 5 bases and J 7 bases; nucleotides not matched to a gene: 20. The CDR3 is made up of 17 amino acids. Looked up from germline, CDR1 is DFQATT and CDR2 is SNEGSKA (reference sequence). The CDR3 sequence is CSALRTSGVRSYEEQYF. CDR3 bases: TGCAGTGCTCTCAGGACTAGCGGAGTACGCTCCTACGAGGAGCAGTACTTC.

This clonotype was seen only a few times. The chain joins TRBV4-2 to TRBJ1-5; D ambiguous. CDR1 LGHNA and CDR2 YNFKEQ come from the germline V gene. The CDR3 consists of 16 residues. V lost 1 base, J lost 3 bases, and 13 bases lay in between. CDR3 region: CASSQVASRINQPQHF. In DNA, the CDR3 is TGTGCCAGCAGCCAAGTTGCGAGCCGGATCAATCAGCCCCAGCATTTT.

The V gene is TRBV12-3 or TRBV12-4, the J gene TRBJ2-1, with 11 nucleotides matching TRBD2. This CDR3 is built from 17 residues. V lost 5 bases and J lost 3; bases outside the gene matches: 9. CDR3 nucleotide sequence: TGTGCCAGCAGTGCTGGATCCGGGACTAGCGGCTACAATGAGCAGTTCTTC. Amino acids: CASSAGSGTSGYNEQFF.